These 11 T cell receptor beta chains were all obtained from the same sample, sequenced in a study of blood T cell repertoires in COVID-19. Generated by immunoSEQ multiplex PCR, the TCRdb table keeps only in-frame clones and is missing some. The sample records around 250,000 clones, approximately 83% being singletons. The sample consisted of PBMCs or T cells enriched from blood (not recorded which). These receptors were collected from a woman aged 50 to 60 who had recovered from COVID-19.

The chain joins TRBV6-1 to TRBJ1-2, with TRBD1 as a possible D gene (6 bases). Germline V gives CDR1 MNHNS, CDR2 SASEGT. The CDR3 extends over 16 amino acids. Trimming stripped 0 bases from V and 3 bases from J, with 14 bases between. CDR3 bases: TGTGCCAGCAGTGAAGCGCTTCCGGACAGCTACTATGGCTACACCTTC. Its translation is CASSEALPDSYYGYTF.

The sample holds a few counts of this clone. The CDR3 loop is CASSYQPKGWQYF. CDR3 DNA: TGTGCCAGCAGTTACCAGCCGAAGGGGTGGCAGTACTTC. The rearrangement joins TRBV6-5 to TRBJ2-7; TRBD1 is a possible D gene (5 bases). This CDR3 has 13 amino acids. CDR1 is MNHEY and CDR2 is SVGAGI in the germline V gene. V lost 2 bases to trimming and J lost 9 bases, with 14 bases between them.

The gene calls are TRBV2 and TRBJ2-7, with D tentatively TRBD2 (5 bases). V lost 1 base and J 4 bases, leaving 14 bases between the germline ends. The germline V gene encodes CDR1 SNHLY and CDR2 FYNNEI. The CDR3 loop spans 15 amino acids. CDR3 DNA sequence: TGTGCCAGCAGTGAAGTTAGGGAAAGGAGGTACGAGCAGTACTTC. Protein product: CASSEVRERRYEQYF.

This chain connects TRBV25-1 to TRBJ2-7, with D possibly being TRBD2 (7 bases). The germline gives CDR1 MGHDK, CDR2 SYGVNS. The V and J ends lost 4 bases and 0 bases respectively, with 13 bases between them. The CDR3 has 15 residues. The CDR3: CASSVGGTSSYEQYF. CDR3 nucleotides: TGTGCCAGCAGTGTGGGGGGGACAAGCTCCTACGAGCAGTACTTC.

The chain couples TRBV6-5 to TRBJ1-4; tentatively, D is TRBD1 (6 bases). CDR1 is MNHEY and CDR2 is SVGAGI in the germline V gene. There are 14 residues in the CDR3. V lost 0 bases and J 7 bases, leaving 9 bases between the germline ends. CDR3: CASSYSRQVEKLFF. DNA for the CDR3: TGTGCCAGCAGTTACTCCCGACAGGTTGAAAAACTGTTTTTT.

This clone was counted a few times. The CDR3 is CASSPLLQGGQPQHF. For the CDR3, the DNA is TGCGCCAGCAGCCCTCTATTGCAGGGGGGTCAGCCCCAGCATTTT. The chain carries TRBV4-1 and TRBJ1-5; 7 nucleotides agree with TRBD1. CDR1 is MGHRA and CDR2 is YSYEKL in the germline V gene. The ends lost 4 bases at V and 6 bases at J; junction bases unmatched: 9. The CDR3 consists of 15 residues.

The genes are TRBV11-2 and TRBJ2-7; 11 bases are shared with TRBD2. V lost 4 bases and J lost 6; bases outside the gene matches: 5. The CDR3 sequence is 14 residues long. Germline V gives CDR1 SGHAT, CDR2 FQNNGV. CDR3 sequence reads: CASSSSGRLSEQYF. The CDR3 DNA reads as TGTGCCAGCAGCTCTAGCGGGAGGTTATCCGAGCAGTACTTC.

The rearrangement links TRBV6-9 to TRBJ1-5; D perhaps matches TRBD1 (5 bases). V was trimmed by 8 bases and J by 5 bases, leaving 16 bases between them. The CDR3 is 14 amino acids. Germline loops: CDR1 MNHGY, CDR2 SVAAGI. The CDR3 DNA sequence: TGTGCCAGCGGCCTCGACAGTAAGCATCAGCCCCAGCATTTT. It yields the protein CASGLDSKHQPQHF.

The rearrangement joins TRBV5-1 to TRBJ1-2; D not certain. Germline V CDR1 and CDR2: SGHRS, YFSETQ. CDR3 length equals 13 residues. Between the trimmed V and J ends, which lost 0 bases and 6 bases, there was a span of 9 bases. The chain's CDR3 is CASSLGAQNGYTF. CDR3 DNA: TGCGCCAGCAGCTTGGGCGCCCAAAATGGCTACACCTTC.

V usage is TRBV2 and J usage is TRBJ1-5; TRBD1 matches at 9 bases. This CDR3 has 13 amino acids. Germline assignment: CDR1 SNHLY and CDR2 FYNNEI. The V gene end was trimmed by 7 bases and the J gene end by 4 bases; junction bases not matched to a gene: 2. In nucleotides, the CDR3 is TGTGCCAGCAAGGACAGGGGAAATCAGCCCCAGCATTTT. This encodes CASKDRGNQPQHF.

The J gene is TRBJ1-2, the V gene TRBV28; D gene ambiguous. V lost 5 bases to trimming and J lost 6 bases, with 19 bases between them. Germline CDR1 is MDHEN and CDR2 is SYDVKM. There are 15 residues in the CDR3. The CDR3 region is CASSPSGPRRDGYTF. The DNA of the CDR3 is TGTGCCAGCAGTCCATCCGGGCCAAGGAGGGATGGCTACACCTTC.